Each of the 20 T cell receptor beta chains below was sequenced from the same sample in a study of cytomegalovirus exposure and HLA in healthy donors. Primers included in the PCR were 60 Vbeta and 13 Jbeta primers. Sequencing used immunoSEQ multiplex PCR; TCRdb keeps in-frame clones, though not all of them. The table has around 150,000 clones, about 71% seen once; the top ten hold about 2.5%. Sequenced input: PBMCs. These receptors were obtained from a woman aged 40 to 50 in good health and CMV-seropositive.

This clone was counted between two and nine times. CDR3 region: CASKQGATIDTQYF. DNA for the CDR3: TGTGCCAGCAAACAGGGGGCGACTATAGATACGCAGTATTTT. This rearrangement joins TRBV6-6 to TRBJ2-3; 9 bases agree with TRBD1. The CDR3 runs 14 residues. Per the germline V gene, CDR1 is MNHNY and CDR2 is SVGAGI (reference sequence). The V segment lost 7 bases and the J segment 5 bases; nucleotides outside the gene matches: 7.

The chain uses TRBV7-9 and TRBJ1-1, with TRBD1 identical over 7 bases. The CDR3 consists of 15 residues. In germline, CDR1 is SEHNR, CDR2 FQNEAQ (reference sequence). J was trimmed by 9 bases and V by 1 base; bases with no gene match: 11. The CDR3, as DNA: TGTGCCAGCAGCTTAGTTCCGACAGGGCCACAAAAAGCTTTCTTT. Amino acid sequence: CASSLVPTGPQKAFF.

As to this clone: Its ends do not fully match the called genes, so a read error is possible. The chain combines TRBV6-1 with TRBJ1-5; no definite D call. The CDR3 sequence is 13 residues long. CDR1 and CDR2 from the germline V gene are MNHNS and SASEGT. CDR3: CVSSPLQNQPQHF. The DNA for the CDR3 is TGTGTCAGCAGCCCCTTGCAGAATCAGCCCCAGCATTTT.

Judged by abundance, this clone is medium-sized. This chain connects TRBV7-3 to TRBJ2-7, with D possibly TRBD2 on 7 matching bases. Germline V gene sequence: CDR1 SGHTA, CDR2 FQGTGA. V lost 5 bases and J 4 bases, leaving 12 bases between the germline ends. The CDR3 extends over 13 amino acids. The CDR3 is CASSLGGQYEQYF. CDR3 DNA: TGTGCCAGCAGCCTCGGGGGGCAGTACGAGCAGTACTTC.

This chain's CDR3 is CASSVGPSNEKLFF. The CDR3 DNA sequence: TGTGCCAGCAGTGTGGGGCCATCTAATGAAAAACTGTTTTTT. This sequence joins TRBV6-1 and TRBJ1-4, with D maybe TRBD1 (5 bases). The CDR3 spans 14 residues. V dropped 4 bases and J dropped 3 bases, with 9 bases sitting between them. The germline gives CDR1 MNHNS, CDR2 SASEGT.

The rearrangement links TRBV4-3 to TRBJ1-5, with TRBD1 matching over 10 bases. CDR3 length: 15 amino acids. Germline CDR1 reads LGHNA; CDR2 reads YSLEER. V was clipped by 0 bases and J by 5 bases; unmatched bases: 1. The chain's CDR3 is CASSQEDRGYQPQHF. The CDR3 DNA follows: TGCGCCAGCAGCCAAGAGGACAGGGGGTATCAGCCCCAGCATTTT.

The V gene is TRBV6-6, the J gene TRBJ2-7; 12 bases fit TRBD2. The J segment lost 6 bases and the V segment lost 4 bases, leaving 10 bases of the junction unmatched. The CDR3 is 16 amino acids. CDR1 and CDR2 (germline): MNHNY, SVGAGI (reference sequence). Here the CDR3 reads CASSSRTSGIWGEQYF. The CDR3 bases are TGTGCCAGCAGTTCCAGGACTAGCGGGATATGGGGCGAGCAGTACTTC.

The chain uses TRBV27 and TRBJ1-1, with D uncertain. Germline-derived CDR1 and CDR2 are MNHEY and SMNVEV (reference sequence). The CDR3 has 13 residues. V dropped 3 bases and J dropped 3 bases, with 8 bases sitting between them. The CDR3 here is CASSFTGDTEAFF. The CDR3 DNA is TGTGCCAGCAGTTTTACCGGGGACACTGAAGCTTTCTTT.

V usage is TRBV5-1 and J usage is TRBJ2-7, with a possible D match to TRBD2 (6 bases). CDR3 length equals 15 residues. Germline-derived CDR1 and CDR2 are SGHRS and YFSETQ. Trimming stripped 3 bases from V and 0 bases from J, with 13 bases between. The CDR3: CASSYSGTYSYEQYF. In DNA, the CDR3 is TGCGCCAGCAGCTACTCCGGGACTTACTCCTACGAGCAGTACTTC.

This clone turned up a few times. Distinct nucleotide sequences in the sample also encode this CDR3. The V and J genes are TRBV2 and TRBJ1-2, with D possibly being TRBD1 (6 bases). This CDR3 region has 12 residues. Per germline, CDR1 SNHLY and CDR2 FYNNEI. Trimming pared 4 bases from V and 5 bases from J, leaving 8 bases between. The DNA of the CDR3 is TGTGCCAGCAGTGGGCAGGGGTATGGCTACACCTTC. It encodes CASSGQGYGYTF.

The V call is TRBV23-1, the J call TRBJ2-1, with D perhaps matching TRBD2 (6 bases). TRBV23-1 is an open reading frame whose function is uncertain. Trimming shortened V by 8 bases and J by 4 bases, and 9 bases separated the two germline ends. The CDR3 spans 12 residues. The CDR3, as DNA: TGCGCCAGCGGGAGGCTTTACAATGAGCAGTTCTTC. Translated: CASGRLYNEQFF.

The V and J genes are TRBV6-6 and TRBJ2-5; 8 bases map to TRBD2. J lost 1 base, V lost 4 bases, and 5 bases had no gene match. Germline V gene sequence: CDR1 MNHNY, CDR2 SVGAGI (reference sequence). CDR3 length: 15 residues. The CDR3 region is CASSFRTSRQETQYF. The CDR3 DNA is TGTGCCAGCAGTTTTCGGACTAGCCGCCAAGAGACCCAGTACTTC.

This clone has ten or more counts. CDR3 in DNA: TGTGCCAGCAGTGATAATCGAGCGGGAGGGGCAGATACGCAGTATTTT. Protein sequence: CASSDNRAGGADTQYF. The V gene is TRBV6-4, the J gene TRBJ2-3; 10 bases align to TRBD2. With 3 bases clipped from V and 4 bases from J, the junction kept 7 bases outside the gene matches. The CDR3 covers 16 residues. The germline gives CDR1 MRHNA, CDR2 SNTAGT.

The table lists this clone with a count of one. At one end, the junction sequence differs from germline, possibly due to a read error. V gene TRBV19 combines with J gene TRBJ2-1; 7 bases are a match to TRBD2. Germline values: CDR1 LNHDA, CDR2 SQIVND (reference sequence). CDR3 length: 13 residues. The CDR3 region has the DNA TGTGCCAGTGGTATTGGGGGAGGGAATGAGCAGTTCTTC. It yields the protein CASGIGGGNEQFF.

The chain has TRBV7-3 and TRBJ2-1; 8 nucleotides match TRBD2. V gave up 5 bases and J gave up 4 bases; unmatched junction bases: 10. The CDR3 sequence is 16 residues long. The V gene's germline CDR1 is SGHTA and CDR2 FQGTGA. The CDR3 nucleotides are TGTGCCAGCAGCCCCTCAGCGGGAGAGTTGTACAATGAGCAGTTCTTC. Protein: CASSPSAGELYNEQFF.

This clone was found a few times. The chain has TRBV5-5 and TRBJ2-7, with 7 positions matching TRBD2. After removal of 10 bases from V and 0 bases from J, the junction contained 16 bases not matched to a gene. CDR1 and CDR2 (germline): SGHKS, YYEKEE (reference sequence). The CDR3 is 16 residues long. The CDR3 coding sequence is TGTGCCCCAATGGTGGGCGGGAGAACCCTCTCCTACGAGCAGTACTTC. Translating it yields CAPMVGGRTLSYEQYF.

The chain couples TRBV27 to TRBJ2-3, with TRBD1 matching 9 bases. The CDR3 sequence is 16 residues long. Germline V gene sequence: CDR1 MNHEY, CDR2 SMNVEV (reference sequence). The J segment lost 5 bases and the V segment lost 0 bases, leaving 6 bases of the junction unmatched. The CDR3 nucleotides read TGTGCCAGCAGTTTATCCACAGGGGGCTTGGTAGATACGCAGTATTTT. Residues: CASSLSTGGLVDTQYF.

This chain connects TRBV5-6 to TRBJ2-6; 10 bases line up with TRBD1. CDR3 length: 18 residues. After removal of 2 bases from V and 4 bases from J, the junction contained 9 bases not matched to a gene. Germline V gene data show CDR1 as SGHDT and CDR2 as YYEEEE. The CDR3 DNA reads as TGTGCCAGCAGCTTAAGGACAGGGGGGCAAACAGGGGCCAACGTCCTGACTTTC. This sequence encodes CASSLRTGGQTGANVLTF.

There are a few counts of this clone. CDR3 sequence: CASSLQWEAYNEQFF. The CDR3 coding sequence is TGTGCCAGCAGCTTACAGTGGGAGGCGTACAATGAGCAGTTCTTC. The rearrangement links TRBV7-3 to TRBJ2-1; D is perhaps TRBD2 (6 bases). Germline CDR1 and CDR2: SGHTA and FQGTGA. Trimming took off 2 bases at V and 4 bases at J, with 12 bases between the two ends. This CDR3 has 15 residues.

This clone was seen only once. DNA of the CDR3: TGTGCCAGTAGTATAGGCCTACGACAGGGTACTACTCGGGAGACCCAGTACTTC. This encodes CASSIGLRQGTTRETQYF. The chain links TRBV19 to TRBJ2-5; 7 bases agree with TRBD1. The CDR3 has 18 amino acids. Trimming cost V 1 base and J 5 bases; bases outside gene matches: 16. From germline, CDR1 is LNHDA and CDR2 SQIVND (reference sequence).